This record covers a single T cell receptor beta chain. What this receptor recognizes is not known. Nothing much larger sits one base from this clone, and base qualities are not available. TCR beta CDR3 regions were amplified from RNA transcripts for repertoire sequencing. A first-round RT-PCR used HTBI primers with the Qiagen OneStep RT-PCR kit, followed by a second-round multiplex PCR, size selection and purification. Libraries were sequenced on an Illumina HiSeq2000 using paired-end 100 bp reads. The authors processed their data as follows. SOAPnuke was used to process the reads, throwing out any read that had adapters, had uncalled bases, had a mean Phred below 15, or lacked an exact constant-primer or identifier match. COPE v1.2.5 was used to merge high-quality paired reads. Each unique nucleotide sequence was defined as a clonotype, and clonotypes were aligned to IMGT TRB V, D and J references with MiTCR v1.1. Only V-J combinations with frequency above 0.0001 were analysed, covering 99% to 99.2% of repertoires. A TCR clonal expansion and chaos score per V-J combination was defined as the ratio of F50 clonal expansion to chaos observed in the TCRdist matrix. Welch's t-statistics and random forest were used to narrow the features down to 13 V-J combinations, which were then fed into a naive Bayes classifier. Thyroid-blood repertoire similarity was quantified with the Morisita-Horn index. TCRdb itself trimmed the public reads at Q25 with fastp, ran MiXCR and retained productive beta chains. Each entry merges the rows of one CDR3 protein and shows their most common DNA and genes. TCRdb's processing, not the study's, gives the V and J calls here. Recorded for this sample are roughly 610,000 distinct CDR3 sequences; 22% of them occurred a single time. Approximately 7.7% of the sample is in the top ten clones.

This entry belongs to a study of Graves' ophthalmopathy and Graves' hyperthyroidism (dated by TCRdb to 2017 to 2018). In terms of the full investigation: Peripheral blood was collected at initial diagnosis, before any treatment. The study used signatures of the TCR beta repertoire to tell Graves' ophthalmopathy apart from Graves' hyperthyroidism and to predict which patients would progress to ophthalmopathy. In total, 135 blood samples were TCR-sequenced: under 45 ophthalmopathy, roughly 80 hyperthyroidism and around 17 hyperthyroidism-to-ophthalmopathy patients. To explore V-J signatures distinguishing ophthalmopathy from hyperthyroidism, a discovery set of around 97 patients (more than 40 ophthalmopathy, over 55 stable hyperthyroidism) was enrolled. For independent validation, a separate cohort was made up of 18 hyperthyroidism patients plus 17 patients who later progressed from hyperthyroidism to ophthalmopathy. T-cell repertoires of thyroid tissue and blood were compared in several hyperthyroidism patients. Following sampling, methimazole starting at 30 mg daily was administered to hyperthyroidism patients, and high-dose intravenous methylprednisolone was administered to ophthalmopathy patients. The approximately 90 discovery patients were divided at random into training and test sets in a 7:3 ratio. On the study overall, not on this receptor specifically: No statistical method was used to set the sample size in advance, and the investigators knew which group each participant was assigned to. Most expanded thyroid clonotypes with frequency above 0.001 were also detected in blood, suggesting blood repertoires may reflect the thyroid immune response. In validation, the model predicted ophthalmopathy progression with roughly 68% sensitivity and roughly 72% specificity; roughly 12 predicted patients were CT-confirmed with GO in a median of around 6 months. Ophthalmopathy was separated from stable hyperthyroidism by the 13-signature model with roughly 87% sensitivity and around 81% specificity in cross-validation and with 80%/75% in the test set.

A patient counted as having stable hyperthyroidism if there was no progression to ophthalmopathy within 18 months of follow-up. Hyperthyroidism patients were newly diagnosed, with disease duration under 2 months, and aged 18 to 65 years. Patients were excluded if they had other autoimmune diseases, uncontrolled infections, pregnancy or lactation. Diagnosis relied on clinical symptoms, serum thyroxine, TRAb, thyroid ultrasound and orbital computed tomography. Using Ficoll-Paque density gradient centrifugation, PBMCs were isolated from about 9.2 ml of fresh peripheral blood. Total RNA was extracted with Trizol reagent and quality-checked on an Agilent 2100 Bioanalyzer. Sequencing used peripheral blood. The receptor's source is a woman aged 18-29 years with stable Graves' hyperthyroidism. Some clones in this sample may be carry-over from other donors' samples. Donor details come from another sample of the same person, matched by shared clones.

The nucleotide sequence reads TGCAGTGCTAGCAACCGTCCCGGGGATTCACCCCTCCACTTT. Its product reads: CSASNRPGDSPLHF. The rearranged chain carries TRBV20-1 and TRBJ1-6; the D gene is not confidently resolved. V and J lose 3 bases and 8 bases, and a span of 14 bases separates them. Sequences DFQATT (CDR1) and SNEGSKA (CDR2) are obtained from the germline V gene (reference sequence). The CDR3, cysteine through phenylalanine, is 14 amino acids long. Only CDR3 DNA remains: 42 bases, in frame from the first base.